What follows are 29 T cell receptor beta chains derived from one specimen sequenced in a study of OX40 agonist ivuxolimab in advanced cancers. The data were produced by immunoSEQ multiplex PCR, yet TCRdb's version contains in-frame clones alone and is incomplete. The repertoire includes 55,000 to 65,000 clones, about 90% of them detected once, and 13% to 15% sits in the top ten. The sequencing used CD4+ or CD8+ T cells sorted from blood, collected in a trial of the OX40 agonist ivuxolimab. These TCRs come from an adult with an advanced solid tumor such as melanoma, head and neck, liver or kidney cancer.

This clone was seen a single time. The genes are TRBV10-3 and TRBJ2-3, with 10 bases that match TRBD2. J gave up 3 bases and V 3 bases, and 3 bases lay outside the gene matches. This CDR3 is 15 amino acids long. Germline lookup yields CDR1 ENHRY and CDR2 SYGVKD. DNA for the CDR3: TGTGCCATCAGTGATAAGCGGGAGGGGACAGATACGCAGTATTTT. This encodes CAISDKREGTDTQYF.

CDR3 sequence: CASQTTDTQYF. Written as DNA, the CDR3 is TGTGCCAGCCAGACAACAGATACGCAGTATTTT. The chain is built from TRBV6-5 and TRBJ2-3; D ambiguous. This CDR3 is built from 11 residues. V gave up 8 bases and J gave up 3 bases, with 6 bases separating them. CDR1 MNHEY and CDR2 SVGAGI come from the germline V gene.

This clone was detected once. This chain uses TRBV5-4 with TRBJ2-1, with D maybe TRBD1 (7 bases). From germline, CDR1 is SGHNT and CDR2 YYREEE (reference sequence). With 1 base removed from V and 10 bases from J, the gap between germline ends came to 12 bases. This CDR3 region has 13 residues. CDR3 nucleotides: TGTGCCAGCAGCTTGTCCAGGGGGGAAGAGCAGTTCTTC. Encoded protein: CASSLSRGEEQFF.

The rearrangement joins TRBV29-1 to TRBJ1-1; D is unresolved. V was shortened by 1 base and J by 0 bases, with 9 bases between the two germline ends. This CDR3 contains 14 residues. Germline V lookup: CDR1 SQVTM, CDR2 ANQGSEA. CDR3 nucleotides: TGCAGCGTTGAAGTTGGCAGCTTGAACACTGAAGCTTTCTTT. Protein: CSVEVGSLNTEAFF.

The chain combines TRBV7-6 with TRBJ2-7, with 11 bases matching TRBD1. The CDR3 has 13 residues. CDR1 and CDR2 from the germline V gene are SGHVS and FNYEAQ. V was clipped by 1 base and J by 10 bases; unmatched bases: 3. The CDR3 region is CASSLDRTGGQYF. The CDR3 region has the DNA TGTGCCAGCAGCTTAGATCGGACAGGGGGCCAGTACTTC.

This sequence joins TRBV2 and TRBJ2-7; 10 bases are shared with TRBD2. The junction had 14 bases not matched to a gene; V was cut back by 7 bases and J by 2 bases. Germline assignment: CDR1 SNHLY and CDR2 FYNNEI. This CDR3 is 17 amino acids long. CDR3 DNA: TGTGCCAGCACCGAGAGGTCTAGCGGGAGCAGGGCCTACGAGCAGTACTTC. This gives the protein CASTERSSGSRAYEQYF. The whole variable domain, filled in from reference TRBV2 and TRBJ2-7, reads EPEVTQTPSHQVTQMGQEVILRCVPISNHLYFYWYRQILGQKVEFLVSFYNNEISEKSEIFDDQFSVERPDGSNFTLKIRSTKLEDSAMYFCASTERSSGSRAYEQYFGPGTRLTVT.

This clone was seen a single time. V is TRBV7-3 and J is TRBJ2-6; D not certain. Per germline, CDR1 SGHTA and CDR2 FQGTGA. This CDR3 has 15 residues. V was clipped by 3 bases and J by 0 bases, with 6 bases between them. For the CDR3, the DNA is TGTGCCAGCAGCTTTACACACTCTGGGGCCAACGTCCTGACTTTC. Protein sequence: CASSFTHSGANVLTF.

The V and J genes are TRBV6-1 and TRBJ1-5, with D perhaps TRBD1 (5 bases). Germline V gives CDR1 MNHNS, CDR2 SASEGT. The CDR3 loop spans 15 amino acids. Trimming removed 7 bases at V and 2 bases at J, with 15 bases between. CDR3 in DNA: TGTGCCAGCACCCCACCGGGACTTGGCAATCAGCCCCAGCATTTT. Residues: CASTPPGLGNQPQHF.

The chain uses TRBV9 and TRBJ1-3; maybe TRBD1 (6 bases). Germline V gene data show CDR1 as SGDLS and CDR2 as YYNGEE. This CDR3 is 16 amino acids long. V was trimmed by 0 bases and J by 2 bases, leaving 12 bases between them. CDR3 in amino acids: CASSVGQGSTGNTIYF. CDR3 nucleotides: TGTGCCAGCAGCGTAGGGCAGGGGAGTACTGGAAACACCATATATTTT. The full variable domain, rest sourced from reference TRBV9 and TRBJ1-3, is DSGVTQTPKHLITATGQRVTLRCSPRSGDLSVYWYQQSLDQGLQFLIQYYNGEERAKGNILERFSAQQFPDLHSELNLSSLELGDSALYFCASSVGQGSTGNTIYFGEGSWLTVV.

The chain couples TRBV18 to TRBJ2-5; 9 bases are shared with TRBD1. With 3 bases clipped from V and 7 bases from J, the junction kept 12 bases outside the gene matches. Looked up from germline, CDR1 is KGHSH and CDR2 is LQKENI. The CDR3 is 16 amino acids. CDR3 amino acids: CASSPTGQGLTATQYF. The CDR3 DNA sequence: TGTGCCAGCTCACCGACGGGACAGGGTTTAACAGCGACCCAGTACTTC.

The chain uses TRBV6-5 and TRBJ2-3, with 13 bases aligning to TRBD2. With V trimmed by 4 bases and J by 7 bases, 8 bases remained unmatched. Germline loops: CDR1 MNHEY, CDR2 SVGAGI. This CDR3 contains 16 residues. The CDR3 sequence is CASSLTTSGRPNTQYF. CDR3 DNA: TGTGCCAGCAGTTTAACGACTAGCGGGAGGCCGAATACGCAGTATTTT.

The rearrangement joins TRBV11-3 to TRBJ2-7; D may be TRBD1 (5 bases). This CDR3 comprises 12 residues. Germline loops: CDR1 SGHNT, CDR2 YENEEA. V lost 1 base, J lost 8 bases, and 9 bases lay in between. CDR3 region: CASSLGPGKQYF. CDR3 DNA: TGTGCCAGCAGCTTAGGGCCAGGGAAGCAGTACTTC.

The V call is TRBV12-5, the J call TRBJ2-3, with D possibly being TRBD1 (5 bases). The germline V and J ends were trimmed by 1 base and 3 bases, with 8 bases remaining between them. The CDR3 spans 14 residues. Germline loops: CDR1 LGHNT, CDR2 FRNRAP. DNA of the CDR3: TGTGCTAGTGGTTTGGGACAGAATACAGATACGCAGTATTTT. Amino acid sequence: CASGLGQNTDTQYF.

To note about this clone: A junction end diverges from the germline sequence, so it may reflect a read error. The chain is built from TRBV7-9 and TRBJ2-7; unclear D gene. The CDR3 contains 14 residues. Germline loops: CDR1 SEHNR, CDR2 FQNEAQ (reference sequence). The CDR3 reads CASSQELSSYEQYF. The CDR3 nucleotides read TGCGCCAGCAGCCAAGAGCTGAGCTCCTACGAGCAGTACTTC.

V and J are TRBV5-5 and TRBJ2-7; no clear D. Trimming shortened V by 4 bases and J by 6 bases, and 11 bases separated the two germline ends. The germline CDR1 and CDR2 sequences are SGHKS and YYEKEE (reference sequence). This CDR3 has 12 residues. Here the CDR3 DNA reads TGTGCCAGCAGCGACCCCTTGTCCGAGCAGTACTTC. This codes for CASSDPLSEQYF.

The chain carries TRBV5-1 and TRBJ2-5; D gene unclear. Deletions cut 1 base from V and 1 base from J, with 5 bases between. The CDR3 runs 13 residues. CDR1 is SGHRS, CDR2 YFSETQ, per germline. The CDR3 reads CASSLRPQETQYF. The CDR3 region has the DNA TGCGCCAGCAGCTTGCGACCCCAAGAGACCCAGTACTTC.

The chain carries TRBV19 and TRBJ1-2; tentatively, D is TRBD1 (6 bases). V was trimmed by 3 bases and J by 8 bases, leaving 22 bases between them. Germline-derived CDR1 and CDR2 are LNHDA and SQIVND (reference sequence). This CDR3 is built from 16 residues. This CDR3 reads CASSITSGDGVRGYTF. The DNA for the CDR3 is TGTGCCAGTAGTATTACCTCAGGGGATGGGGTTCGGGGCTACACCTTC.

The chain combines TRBV5-4 with TRBJ2-5, with 8 bases lining up with TRBD1. Unmatched junction bases numbered 7, after V lost 4 bases and J lost 5 bases. This CDR3 has 14 amino acids. Germline assignment: CDR1 SGHNT and CDR2 YYREEE (reference sequence). The CDR3 is CASSPGQGYETQYF. CDR3 sequence (DNA): TGTGCCAGCAGCCCAGGACAGGGATACGAGACCCAGTACTTC.

V and J are TRBV15 and TRBJ2-5; D may be TRBD1 (6 bases). The CDR3 length is 15 residues. Germline assignment: CDR1 LNHNV and CDR2 YYDKDF (reference sequence). V was trimmed by 4 bases and J by 5 bases, leaving 17 bases between them. The CDR3 nucleotides read TGTGCCACCAGCAAAACCGGGACACCGGGGGAGACCCAGTACTTC. As protein: CATSKTGTPGETQYF.

The rearrangement joins TRBV7-8 to TRBJ2-1; no firm D call. With 1 base removed from V and 3 bases from J, the gap between germline ends came to 13 bases. This CDR3 has 16 residues. CDR1 SGHVS and CDR2 FQNEAQ come from the germline V gene. In DNA form, the CDR3 reads TGTGCCAGCAGCTTAGTTCCCGGTTCCTTCTACAATGAGCAGTTCTTC. This translates into CASSLVPGSFYNEQFF.

In DNA, the CDR3 is TGTGCCAGCAGTTACCTAGCGTACACTGAAGCTTTCTTT. Translation: CASSYLAYTEAFF. The chain carries TRBV6-6 and TRBJ1-1; no firm D call. The CDR3 runs 13 residues. Germline CDR1 MNHNY, CDR2 SVGAGI (reference sequence). The V end lost 2 bases, the J end lost 3 bases, and 7 bases lay between the germline ends.

The V gene is TRBV19, the J gene TRBJ2-2; the match to TRBD1 covers 7 bases. With 5 bases clipped from V and 9 bases from J, the junction kept 12 bases outside the gene matches. The CDR3 is made up of 15 amino acids. Germline CDR1 LNHDA, CDR2 SQIVND (reference sequence). CDR3 coding DNA: TGTGCCAGTAGTTCTCCGGAGACAGGGAAAAGGGAGCTGTTTTTT. It specifies CASSSPETGKRELFF.

The chain is built from TRBV5-6 and TRBJ2-7, with TRBD2 identical over 10 bases. Germline V gene data show CDR1 as SGHDT and CDR2 as YYEEEE. J gave up 2 bases and V 0 bases, and 5 bases lay outside the gene matches. The CDR3 has 16 amino acids. The CDR3 DNA is TGTGCCAGCAGCTTGGATTCAGCGGGAGGGACCTACGAGCAGTACTTC. The encoded protein is CASSLDSAGGTYEQYF.

The rearrangement joins TRBV10-3 to TRBJ2-5, with D unclear. The CDR3 has 13 residues. The V end was cut by 4 bases, the J end by 0 bases, with 6 bases between. In germline, CDR1 is ENHRY, CDR2 SYGVKD. The CDR3 region has the DNA TGTGCCATCAGTGCTGGGGACCAAGAGACCCAGTACTTC. This gives the protein CAISAGDQETQYF.

The chain is built from TRBV28 and TRBJ2-7, with 10 bases fitting TRBD2. The germline gives CDR1 MDHEN, CDR2 SYDVKM. Unmatched junction bases numbered 4, after V lost 5 bases and J lost 0 bases. This CDR3 region has 15 residues. The CDR3 bases are TGTGCCAGCAGTGCAAGCGGGAGGGGCTCCTACGAGCAGTACTTC. Its protein is CASSASGRGSYEQYF.

The V and J genes are TRBV10-3 and TRBJ1-5; 8 nucleotides match TRBD1. CDR1 is ENHRY and CDR2 is SYGVKD in the germline V gene. The CDR3 is 15 amino acids. V dropped 0 bases and J dropped 8; count of bases not matched to a gene: 6. The CDR3 region has the DNA TGTGCCATCAGTGAGTCGGGACAGGCTCGGGAGCCCCAGCATTTT. It yields the protein CAISESGQAREPQHF.

The chain has TRBV25-1 and TRBJ2-7, with 7 bases identical to TRBD1. In germline, CDR1 is MGHDK, CDR2 SYGVNS. The V segment lost 4 bases and the J segment 6 bases; nucleotides outside the gene matches: 12. The CDR3 sequence is 15 residues long. CDR3 region: CASSAHRGETVEQYF. As DNA, the CDR3 is TGTGCCAGCAGTGCCCACAGGGGTGAAACTGTCGAGCAGTACTTC.

This chain connects TRBV6-1 to TRBJ2-7, with D perhaps matching TRBD2 (6 bases). Germline loops: CDR1 MNHNS, CDR2 SASEGT. The CDR3 consists of 12 residues. The V gene lost 1 base and the J gene lost 13 bases, with 14 bases spanning the gap. Written as DNA, the CDR3 is TGTGCCAGCAGTGAAGGGAGGGCGGCTCGTTACTTC. This encodes CASSEGRAARYF.

V usage is TRBV19 and J usage is TRBJ1-4; 7 nucleotides agree with TRBD1. Germline assignment: CDR1 LNHDA and CDR2 SQIVND (reference sequence). After removal of 8 bases from V and 5 bases from J, the junction contained 5 bases not matched to a gene. CDR3 size: 13 residues. The CDR3 spells CASADRRNEKLFF. In DNA, the CDR3 is TGTGCCAGTGCGGACAGGAGGAATGAAAAACTGTTTTTT.